This TCR beta chain was recorded in a study of T-cell reconstitution after alpha-beta-depleted transplantation in children. CDR3 size: 17 residues. Germline loops: CDR1 SGDLS, CDR2 YYNGEE. The trim removed 0 bases at V and 0 bases at J, leaving 7 bases unmatched. The library targeted TCRbeta and was prepared with unique molecular identifiers. TCRdb used MiXCR to reprocess the PCR reads, holding one entry per CDR3 protein. The repertoire has some 500,000 distinct CDR3 sequences, about 30% of them found once; the top ten carry less than 2.5%. The specimen comprised PBMCs from the stem cell graft donor, sampled from the stem cell graft. The TCR originated in a human donor who donated a stem cell graft to a child with aplastic anemia. The J gene is TRBJ2-3, the V gene TRBV9; 7 nucleotides line up with TRBD2. The CDR3 DNA is TGTGCCAGCAGCGTAGGCCCCGGGAGGTCTAGCACAGATACGCAGTATTTT. It encodes CASSVGPGRSSTDTQYF.